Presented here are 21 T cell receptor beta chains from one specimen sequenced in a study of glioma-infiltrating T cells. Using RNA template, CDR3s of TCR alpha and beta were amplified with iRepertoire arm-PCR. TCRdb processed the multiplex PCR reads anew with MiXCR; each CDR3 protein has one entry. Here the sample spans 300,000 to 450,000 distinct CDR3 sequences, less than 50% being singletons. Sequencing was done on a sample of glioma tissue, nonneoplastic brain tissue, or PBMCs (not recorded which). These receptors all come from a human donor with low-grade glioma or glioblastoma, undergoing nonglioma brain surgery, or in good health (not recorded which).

CDR3 sequence (DNA): TGTGCCAGCAGTTTCCCTCCCCCCGGACAGACGTGGTATGGTATGTCCTATGGCTACACCTTC. Protein sequence: CASSFPPPGQTWYGMSYGYTF. The gene calls are TRBV6-2 or TRBV6-3 and TRBJ1-2; possibly TRBD1 for D (6 bases). Germline V gives CDR1 MNHEY, CDR2 SVGEGT. V lost 4 bases to trimming and J lost 4 bases, with 34 bases between them. CDR3 size: 21 residues.

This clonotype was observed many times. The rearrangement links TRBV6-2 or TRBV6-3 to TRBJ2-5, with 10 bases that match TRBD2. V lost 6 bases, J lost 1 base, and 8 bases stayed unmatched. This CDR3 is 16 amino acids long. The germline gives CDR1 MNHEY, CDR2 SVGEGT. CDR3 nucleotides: TGTGCCAGCAGAAAACTAGCGGGGATATTCCAAGAGACCCAGTACTTC. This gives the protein CASRKLAGIFQETQYF.

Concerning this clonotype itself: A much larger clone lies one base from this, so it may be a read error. The CDR3: CASMIHPGQLYEQYF. The CDR3 bases are TGTGCCAGCATGATCCATCCGGGACAGCTCTACGAGCAGTACTTC. The V call is TRBV6-6, the J call TRBJ2-7; 7 bases fit TRBD1. CDR1 is MNHNY and CDR2 is SVGAGI in the germline V gene (reference sequence). CDR3 size: 15 residues. V shed 7 bases and J 3 bases; nucleotides not matched to a gene: 12.

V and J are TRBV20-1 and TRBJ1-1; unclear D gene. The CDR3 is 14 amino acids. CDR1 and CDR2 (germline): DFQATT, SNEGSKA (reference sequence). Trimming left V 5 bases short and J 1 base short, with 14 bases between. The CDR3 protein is CSAPGEQQNTEAFF. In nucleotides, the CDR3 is TGCAGTGCTCCTGGTGAACAGCAGAACACTGAAGCTTTCTTT.

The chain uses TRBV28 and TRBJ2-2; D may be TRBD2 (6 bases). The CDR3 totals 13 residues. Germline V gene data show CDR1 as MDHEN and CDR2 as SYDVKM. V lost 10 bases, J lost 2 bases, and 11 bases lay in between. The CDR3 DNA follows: TGTGCCACATGGGGGACTAACACCGGGGAGCTGTTTTTT. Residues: CATWGTNTGELFF. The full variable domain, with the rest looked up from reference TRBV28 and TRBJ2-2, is DVKVTQSSRYLVKRTGEKVFLECVQDMDHENMFWYRQDPGLGLRLIYFSYDVKMKEKGDIPEGYSVSREKKERFSLILESASTNQTSMYLCATWGTNTGELFFGEGSRLTVL.

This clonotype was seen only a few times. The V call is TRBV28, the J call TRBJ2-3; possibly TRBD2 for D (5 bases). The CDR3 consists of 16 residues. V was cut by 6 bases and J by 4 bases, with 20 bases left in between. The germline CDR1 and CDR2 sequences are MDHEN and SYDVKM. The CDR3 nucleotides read TGTGCCAGCAGGTTGGAGGCGGGCGAGCCCCCAGATACGCAGTATTTT. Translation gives CASRLEAGEPPDTQYF.

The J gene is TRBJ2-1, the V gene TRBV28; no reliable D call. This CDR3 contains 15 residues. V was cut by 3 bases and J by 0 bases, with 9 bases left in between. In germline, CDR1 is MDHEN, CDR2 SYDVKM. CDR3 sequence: CASSLSISSYNEQFF. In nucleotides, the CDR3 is TGTGCCAGCAGTTTGTCAATTAGCTCCTACAATGAGCAGTTCTTC.

The CDR3 loop is CASSQEHRYGYTF. The CDR3 nucleotides read TGCGCCAGCAGCCAAGAACACCGCTATGGCTACACCTTC. The chain carries TRBV4-3 and TRBJ1-2; D is undetermined. V lost 0 bases and J lost 4, with 6 bases in between. Germline loops: CDR1 LGHNA, CDR2 YSLEER. The CDR3 totals 13 residues.

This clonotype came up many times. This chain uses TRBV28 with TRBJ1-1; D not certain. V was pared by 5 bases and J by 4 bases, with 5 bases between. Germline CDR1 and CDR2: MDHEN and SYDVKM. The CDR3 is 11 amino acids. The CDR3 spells CASSGITEAFF. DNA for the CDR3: TGTGCCAGCAGTGGAATCACTGAAGCTTTCTTT.

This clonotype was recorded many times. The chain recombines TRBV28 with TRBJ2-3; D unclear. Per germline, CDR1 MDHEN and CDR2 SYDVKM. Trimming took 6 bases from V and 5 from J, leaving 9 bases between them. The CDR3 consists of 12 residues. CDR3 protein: CASSPPGDTQYF. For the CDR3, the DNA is TGTGCCAGCAGCCCCCCCGGAGATACGCAGTATTTT.

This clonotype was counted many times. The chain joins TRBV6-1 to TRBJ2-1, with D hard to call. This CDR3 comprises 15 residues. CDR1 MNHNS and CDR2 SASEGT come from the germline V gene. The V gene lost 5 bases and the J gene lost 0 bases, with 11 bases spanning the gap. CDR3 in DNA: TGTGCCAGCAGTTTGTCCGTCAGCTCCTACAATGAGCAGTTCTTC. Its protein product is CASSLSVSSYNEQFF.

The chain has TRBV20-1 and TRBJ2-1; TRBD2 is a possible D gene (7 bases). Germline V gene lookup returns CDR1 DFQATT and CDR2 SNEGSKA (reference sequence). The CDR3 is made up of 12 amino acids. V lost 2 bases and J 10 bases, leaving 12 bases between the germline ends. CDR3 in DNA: TGCAGTGCTAGAAAGGGGGGGTACGAGCAGTTCTTC. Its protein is CSARKGGYEQFF.

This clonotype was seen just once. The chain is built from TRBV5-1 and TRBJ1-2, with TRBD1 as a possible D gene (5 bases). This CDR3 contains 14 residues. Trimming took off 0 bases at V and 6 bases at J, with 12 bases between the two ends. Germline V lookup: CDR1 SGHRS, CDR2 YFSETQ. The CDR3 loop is CASSLDRGTDGYTF. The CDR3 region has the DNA TGCGCCAGCAGCTTGGATAGGGGTACAGATGGCTACACCTTC.

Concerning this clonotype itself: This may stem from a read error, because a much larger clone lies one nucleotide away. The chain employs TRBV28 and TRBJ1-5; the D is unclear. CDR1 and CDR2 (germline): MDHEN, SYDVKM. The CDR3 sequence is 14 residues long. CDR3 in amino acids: CASSFDDRNQPHHF. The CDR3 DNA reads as TGTGCCAGCAGTTTTGATGATCGCAATCAGCCCCATCATTTT.

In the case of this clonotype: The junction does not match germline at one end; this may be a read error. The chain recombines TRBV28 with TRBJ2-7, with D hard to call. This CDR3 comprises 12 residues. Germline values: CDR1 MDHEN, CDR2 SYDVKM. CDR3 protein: CASSPHSHEQYF. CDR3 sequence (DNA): TGCGCCAGCAGCCCTCACAGCCACGAGCAGTACTTC.

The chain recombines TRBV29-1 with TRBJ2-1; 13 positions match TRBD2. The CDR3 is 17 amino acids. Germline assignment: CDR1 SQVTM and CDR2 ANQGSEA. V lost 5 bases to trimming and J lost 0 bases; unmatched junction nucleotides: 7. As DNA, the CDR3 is TGCAGCGTTAGGGGACTAGCGGGACAGAGCTCCTACAATGAGCAGTTCTTC. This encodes CSVRGLAGQSSYNEQFF.

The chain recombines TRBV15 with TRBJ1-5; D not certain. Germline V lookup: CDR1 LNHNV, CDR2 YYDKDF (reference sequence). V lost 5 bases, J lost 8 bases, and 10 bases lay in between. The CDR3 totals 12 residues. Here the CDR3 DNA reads TGTGCCACCAGCGAGTGTGGGGAGCCCCAGCATTTT. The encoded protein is CATSECGEPQHF.

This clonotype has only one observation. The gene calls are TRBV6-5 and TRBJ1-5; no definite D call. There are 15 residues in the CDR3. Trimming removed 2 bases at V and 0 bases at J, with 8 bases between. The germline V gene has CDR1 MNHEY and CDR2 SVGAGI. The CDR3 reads CASSYPGYSNQPQHF. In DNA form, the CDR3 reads TGTGCCAGCAGTTACCCGGGATATAGCAATCAGCCCCAGCATTTT.

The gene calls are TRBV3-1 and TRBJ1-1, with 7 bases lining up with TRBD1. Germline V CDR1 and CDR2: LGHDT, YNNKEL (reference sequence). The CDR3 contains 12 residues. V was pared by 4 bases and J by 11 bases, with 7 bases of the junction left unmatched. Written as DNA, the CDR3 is TGTGCCAGCAGCCCTAAAGACAGGGCCGCTTTCTTT. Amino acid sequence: CASSPKDRAAFF. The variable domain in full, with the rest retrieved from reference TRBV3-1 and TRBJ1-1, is DTAVSQTPKYLVTQMGNDKSIKCEQNLGHDTMYWYKQDSKKFLKIMFSYNNKELIINETVPNRFSPKSPDKAHLNLHINSLELGDSAVYFCASSPKDRAAFFGQGTRLTVV.

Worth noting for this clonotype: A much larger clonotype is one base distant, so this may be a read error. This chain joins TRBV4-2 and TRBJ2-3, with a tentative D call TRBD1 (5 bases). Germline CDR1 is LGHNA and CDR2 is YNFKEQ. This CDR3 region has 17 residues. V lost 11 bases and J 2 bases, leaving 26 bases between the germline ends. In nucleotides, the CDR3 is TGTGCCGGTAGCCAAGATCCACAGGCGGTCGCCACAGATACGCAGTATTTT. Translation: CAGSQDPQAVATDTQYF.

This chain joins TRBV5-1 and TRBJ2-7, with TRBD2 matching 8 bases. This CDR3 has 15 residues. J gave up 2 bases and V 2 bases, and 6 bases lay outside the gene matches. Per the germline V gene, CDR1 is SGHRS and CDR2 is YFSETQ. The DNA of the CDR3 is TGCGCCAGCAGCTTTCGAGCGGGGGCCACCTACGAGCAGTACTTC. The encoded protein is CASSFRAGATYEQYF.